This T cell receptor (beta chain) appears in the sequencing data of a study of blood T cell repertoires in COVID-19. The V segment lost 3 bases and the J segment 7 bases; nucleotides outside the gene matches: 11. Germline CDR1 is KGHSH and CDR2 is LQKENI. The CDR3 sequence is 16 residues long. TCRdb's table, derived via immunoSEQ multiplex PCR, lists solely in-frame clones and lacks some. The table lists more than 250,000 clones, roughly 85% of them singletons. This clone has just a few counts. The chain has TRBV18 and TRBJ2-1; TRBD2 matches at 8 bases. Material: PBMCs or T cells enriched from blood (not recorded which). The source is a woman in her forties who had recovered from COVID-19. The CDR3 spells CASSPDSAGGGNEQFF. The CDR3 bases are TGTGCCAGCTCACCCGATTCCGCGGGAGGCGGAAATGAGCAGTTCTTC.